The 20 T cell receptor beta chains given below trace back to one sample, sequenced in a study of blood T cell repertoires in COVID-19. Only in-frame clones appear in the TCRdb table, and some are missing; sequencing was by immunoSEQ multiplex PCR. The top ten clones hold 12% of a sample with over 150,000 clones, approximately 80% of them seen once. The sequenced sample consisted of PBMCs or T cells enriched from blood (not recorded which). Receptors were obtained from a man between 40 and 49 years old who had recovered from COVID-19.

The J gene is TRBJ2-3, the V gene TRBV2; TRBD1 might be the D (5 bases). The ends were cut back, 4 bases at V and 6 bases at J, with 8 bases in the middle. The CDR3 contains 12 residues. Germline CDR1 is SNHLY and CDR2 is FYNNEI. The CDR3 bases are TGTGCCAGCAGTGCTAGGGGCGATACGCAGTATTTT. Translating it yields CASSARGDTQYF. The complete variable domain, with remaining parts taken from reference TRBV2 and TRBJ2-3, reads EPEVTQTPSHQVTQMGQEVILRCVPISNHLYFYWYRQILGQKVEFLVSFYNNEISEKSEIFDDQFSVERPDGSNFTLKIRSTKLEDSAMYFCASSARGDTQYFGPGTRLTVL.

The chain combines TRBV7-3 with TRBJ2-1, with 7 bases aligning to TRBD2. The CDR3 has 18 amino acids. After removal of 5 bases from V and 2 bases from J, the junction contained 15 bases not matched to a gene. The germline V gene has CDR1 SGHTA and CDR2 FQGTGA. CDR3 protein: CASSARGSAGATYNEQFF. The CDR3 DNA follows: TGTGCCAGCAGCGCAAGGGGATCCGCGGGAGCGACCTACAATGAGCAGTTCTTC.

The chain uses TRBV4-2 and TRBJ1-2, with D possibly TRBD1 on 6 matching bases. This CDR3 spans 15 amino acids. Deletions cut 0 bases from V and 7 bases from J, with 15 bases between. CDR1 is LGHNA, CDR2 YNFKEQ, per germline. The CDR3 reads CASSQDKGGGFGYTF. CDR3 DNA sequence: TGTGCCAGCAGCCAAGATAAGGGGGGGGGTTTTGGCTACACCTTC.

The chain combines TRBV2 with TRBJ2-3; TRBD1 agrees at 8 bases. Per the germline V gene, CDR1 is SNHLY and CDR2 is FYNNEI. There are 15 residues in the CDR3. V lost 3 bases, J lost 2 bases, and 4 bases stayed unmatched. In DNA, the CDR3 is TGTGCCAGCAGTGAGACAGGGGTACTCACAGATACGCAGTATTTT. Translation gives CASSETGVLTDTQYF.

In regard to this clone: At one of its ends the junction is not consistent with the germline gene, which may arise from a read error. The chain couples TRBV28 to TRBJ1-5; D gene unclear. Germline V gives CDR1 MDHEN, CDR2 SYDVKM. The CDR3 extends over 15 amino acids. DNA of the CDR3: TGTGCCAGCAGTATATGGAACGGTCATAATCAGCCCCAGCATTTT. Its protein is CASSIWNGHNQPQHF.

This sequence joins TRBV7-3 and TRBJ1-1; 7 bases are shared with TRBD1. Trimming at V came to 5 bases and at J to 1 base, leaving 4 bases not matched to a gene. Germline V gene data show CDR1 as SGHTA and CDR2 as FQGTGA. CDR3 length: 14 residues. The CDR3 nucleotides read TGTGCCAGCAGCCCACGACAGGGGAACACTGAAGCTTTCTTT. It translates to CASSPRQGNTEAFF.

The chain has TRBV30 and TRBJ1-4, with 7 bases identical to TRBD1. Germline CDR1 reads GTSNPN; CDR2 reads SVGIG (reference sequence). Unmatched junction bases numbered 9, after V lost 3 bases and J lost 5 bases. The length of the CDR3 is 15 residues. CDR3 sequence (DNA): TGTGCCTGGAGGGCACCGGGACAGTTAAATGAAAAACTGTTTTTT. This encodes CAWRAPGQLNEKLFF.

The chain combines TRBV10-2 with TRBJ2-3, with no clear D. The V gene's germline CDR1 is WSHSY and CDR2 SAAADI. V was pared by 10 bases and J by 2 bases, with 22 bases between. The CDR3 has 16 amino acids. The CDR3 protein is CATTQRRGDHTDTQYF. The CDR3 DNA follows: TGCGCCACCACTCAGCGAAGAGGAGACCACACAGATACGCAGTATTTT.

The genes are TRBV28 and TRBJ1-2; the D gene is possibly TRBD1 (5 bases). From germline, CDR1 is MDHEN and CDR2 SYDVKM. The CDR3 extends over 12 amino acids. V dropped 3 bases and J dropped 10 bases, with 12 bases sitting between them. CDR3 in amino acids: CASSFDQGAYTF. For the CDR3, the DNA is TGTGCCAGCAGTTTTGACCAGGGCGCCTACACCTTC.

A few counts support this clone. As DNA, the CDR3 is TGTGCCAGTGGACAGGGAGGAGACACTGAAGCTTTCTTT. This codes for CASGQGGDTEAFF. The chain is built from TRBV18 and TRBJ1-1; 8 bases are shared with TRBD1. In germline, CDR1 is KGHSH, CDR2 LQKENI. The V gene end was trimmed by 9 bases and the J gene end by 3 bases; junction bases not matched to a gene: 6. There are 13 residues in the CDR3.

The chain joins TRBV7-2 to TRBJ2-2; 11 bases are a match to TRBD2. CDR1 is SGHTA, CDR2 FQGNSA, per germline. The CDR3 contains 19 residues. The junction had 7 bases not matched to a gene; V was cut back by 0 bases and J by 1 base. For the CDR3, the DNA is TGTGCCAGCAGCTTAGCGCTCACTAGCGGGAGTTGGAACACCGGGGAGCTGTTTTTT. It is translated as CASSLALTSGSWNTGELFF.

The chain employs TRBV7-3 and TRBJ2-2, with 10 positions matching TRBD1. There are 17 residues in the CDR3. Germline V gives CDR1 SGHTA, CDR2 FQGTGA. The junction had 12 bases not matched to a gene; V was cut back by 5 bases and J by 6 bases. The CDR3 is CASSPRTGGVVAGELFF. DNA for the CDR3: TGTGCCAGCAGCCCCCGGACAGGGGGAGTCGTCGCCGGGGAGCTGTTTTTT.

This clone has just one count. The rearrangement links TRBV5-6 to TRBJ2-7; TRBD2 is a possible D gene (5 bases). Between the trimmed V and J ends, which lost 1 base and 3 bases, there was a span of 14 bases. The CDR3 spans 15 residues. The germline V gene has CDR1 SGHDT and CDR2 YYEEEE. The CDR3 spells CASSLRSREIYEQYF. In DNA form, the CDR3 reads TGTGCCAGCAGCTTGAGGAGTAGGGAGATCTACGAGCAGTACTTC.

This clone appeared a few times. V and J are TRBV6-5 and TRBJ2-7, with 11 bases identical to TRBD1. Germline loops: CDR1 MNHEY, CDR2 SVGAGI. The CDR3 loop spans 15 amino acids. V shed 5 bases and J 1 base; nucleotides not matched to a gene: 4. The CDR3 reads CASSMGQGGSYEQYF. In nucleotides, the CDR3 is TGTGCCAGCAGTATGGGACAGGGGGGTTCCTACGAGCAGTACTTC.

Turning to this clone: This CDR3 is also generated by other DNA sequences in the sample. The gene calls are TRBV18 and TRBJ2-7, with D possibly being TRBD1 (6 bases). This CDR3 is built from 12 residues. The ends were cut back, 3 bases at V and 4 bases at J, with 7 bases in the middle. The germline CDR1 and CDR2 sequences are KGHSH and LQKENI. CDR3 bases: TGTGCCAGCTCACCTGACAGGTACGAGCAGTACTTC. It yields the protein CASSPDRYEQYF.

This clone has only one observation. V is TRBV9 and J is TRBJ1-2, with no clear D. Trimming removed 3 bases at V and 4 bases at J, with 4 bases between. The CDR3 contains 11 residues. Germline-derived CDR1 and CDR2 are SGDLS and YYNGEE. CDR3 residues: CASSAGYGYTF. For the CDR3, the DNA is TGTGCCAGCAGCGCCGGCTATGGCTACACCTTC.

The rearrangement links TRBV19 to TRBJ2-3, with 7 positions matching TRBD1. The CDR3 sequence is 17 residues long. J lost 0 bases, V lost 0 bases, and 6 bases had no gene match. Germline lookup yields CDR1 LNHDA and CDR2 SQIVND (reference sequence). DNA of the CDR3: TGTGCCAGTAGTATAGATCCCCGGGACAGCAGCACAGATACGCAGTATTTT. It codes for CASSIDPRDSSTDTQYF.

This chain links TRBV7-2 with TRBJ2-1; the D gene is possibly TRBD1 (6 bases). The CDR3 length is 15 residues. Trimming pared 5 bases from V and 9 bases from J, leaving 20 bases between. In germline, CDR1 is SGHTA, CDR2 FQGNSA. The CDR3 nucleotides are TGTGCCAGCAGCATACAGACAGGCGCAAGGGGTGAGCAGTTCTTC. It is translated as CASSIQTGARGEQFF.

The sample holds one count of this clone. The rearrangement links TRBV4-2 to TRBJ1-2; no clear D. This CDR3 is 13 amino acids long. The germline V gene has CDR1 LGHNA and CDR2 YNFKEQ. V was shortened by 4 bases and J by 6 bases, with 12 bases between the two germline ends. The CDR3 nucleotides read TGTGCCAGCAGCCGTTCAAACTCGGATGGCTACACCTTC. Protein: CASSRSNSDGYTF.

The gene calls are TRBV6-2 or TRBV6-3 and TRBJ2-1; possibly TRBD2 for D (6 bases). This CDR3 contains 17 residues. Deletions cut 3 bases from V and 1 base from J, with 16 bases between. Germline V gene data show CDR1 as MNHEY and CDR2 as SVGEGT. The CDR3 DNA sequence: TGTGCCAGCAGTTATAACGGGAGAGAATGGTCCTACAATGAGCAGTTCTTC. Protein sequence: CASSYNGREWSYNEQFF.